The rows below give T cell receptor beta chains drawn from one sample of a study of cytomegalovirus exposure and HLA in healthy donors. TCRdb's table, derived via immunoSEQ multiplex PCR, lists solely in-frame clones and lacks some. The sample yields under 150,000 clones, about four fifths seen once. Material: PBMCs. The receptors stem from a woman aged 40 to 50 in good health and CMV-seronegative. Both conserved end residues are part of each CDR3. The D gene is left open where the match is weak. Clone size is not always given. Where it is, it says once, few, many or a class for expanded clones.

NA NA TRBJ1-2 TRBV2 CASRGDSSTSRYTF TGTGCCAGCAGGGGGGACTCATCGACGTCCCGCTACACCTTC
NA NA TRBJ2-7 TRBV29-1 CSVEGGGPLYEQYF TGCAGCGTTGAAGGAGGGGGACCCCTCTACGAGCAGTACTTC
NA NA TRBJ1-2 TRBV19 CASSNGAAYGYTF TGTGCCAGTAGTAATGGGGCCGCCTATGGCTACACCTTC
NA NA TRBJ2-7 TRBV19 CASSMMDKLYEQYF TGTGCCAGTAGTATGATGGACAAACTCTACGAGCAGTACTTC
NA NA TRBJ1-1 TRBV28 CASERRPNTEAFF TGTGCCAGCGAACGGCGGCCGAACACTGAAGCTTTCTTT
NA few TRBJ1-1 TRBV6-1 CASRGTLKNTEAFF TGTGCCAGCAGGGGGACACTAAAGAACACTGAAGCTTTCTTT
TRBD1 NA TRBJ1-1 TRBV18 CASWSRMEGARTEAFF TGTGCCAGCTGGTCGCGTATGGAGGGGGCGCGGACTGAAGCTTTCTTT
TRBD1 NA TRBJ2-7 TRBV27 CASTPSGGQVVYEQYF TGTGCCAGCACCCCCTCCGGGGGACAGGTTGTCTACGAGCAGTACTTC
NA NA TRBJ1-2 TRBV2 CASSERALGYTF TGTGCCAGCTCCGAGAGGGCGCTTGGCTACACCTTC
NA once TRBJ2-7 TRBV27 CASRNSYEQYF TGTGCCAGCAGGAACAGCTACGAGCAGTACTTC
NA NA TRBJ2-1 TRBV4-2 CASSQVQSTTYNEQFF TGTGCCAGCAGCCAAGTCCAAAGTACAACCTACAATGAGCAGTTCTTC
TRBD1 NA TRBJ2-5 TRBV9 CASSVGTGGTQYF TGTGCCAGCAGCGTAGGGACAGGGGGGACCCAGTACTTC
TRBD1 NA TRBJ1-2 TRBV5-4 CASSLGVDRPNYGYTF TGTGCCAGCAGCTTAGGTGTGGACAGGCCGAACTATGGCTACACCTTC
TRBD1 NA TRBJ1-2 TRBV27 CASSPRTGTDGYTF TGTGCCAGCAGTCCGCGGACAGGGACAGATGGCTACACCTTC
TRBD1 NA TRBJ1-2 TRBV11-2 CASRGQTYGYTF TGTGCCAGCCGGGGACAGACCTATGGCTACACCTTC
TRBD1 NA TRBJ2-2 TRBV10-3 CAIRGGGQGTGELFF TGTGCCATCCGGGGAGGGGGACAGGGGACCGGGGAGCTGTTTTTT
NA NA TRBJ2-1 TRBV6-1 CASRKQGGHNEQFF TGTGCCAGCAGAAAACAGGGCGGTCACAATGAGCAGTTCTTC
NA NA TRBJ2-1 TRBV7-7 CASSQDRQGEQFF TGTGCTAGCAGCCAAGACCGGCAGGGTGAGCAGTTCTTC
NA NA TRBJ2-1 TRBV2 CASSARSWNEQFF TGTGCCAGCAGTGCAAGGAGCTGGAATGAGCAGTTCTTC
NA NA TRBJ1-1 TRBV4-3 CASSQGRGVYTEAFF TGCGCCAGCAGCCAAGGCCGGGGGGTATATACTGAAGCTTTCTTT
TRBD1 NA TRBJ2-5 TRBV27 CASSQGVSYQETQYF TGTGCCAGCAGCCAGGGGGTTTCGTACCAAGAGACCCAGTACTTC
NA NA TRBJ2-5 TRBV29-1 CSTDSGAQYF TGCAGCACTGACTCAGGGGCCCAGTACTTC
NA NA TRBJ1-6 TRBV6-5 CASRDSGSYNSPLHF TGTGCCAGCAGGGACAGCGGCTCCTATAATTCACCCCTCCACTTT
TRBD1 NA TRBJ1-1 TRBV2 CASPGQGTAFF TGTGCCAGTCCGGGACAGGGTACGGCTTTCTTT
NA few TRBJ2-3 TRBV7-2 CASSRDTQDTQYF TGTGCCAGCAGCCGCGACACCCAAGATACGCAGTATTTT
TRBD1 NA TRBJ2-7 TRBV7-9 CASSHRGEQYF TGTGCCAGCAGCCACAGGGGCGAGCAGTACTTC
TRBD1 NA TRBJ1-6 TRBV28 CASSLSITGGDSPLHF TGTGCCAGCAGTTTAAGTATAACAGGGGGCGATTCACCCCTCCACTTT
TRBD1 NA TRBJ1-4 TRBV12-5 CPSSRGQATNEKLFF TGTCCTAGTTCCAGGGGACAGGCAACTAATGAAAAACTGTTTTTT
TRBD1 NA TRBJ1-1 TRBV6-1 CASKDGTANTEAFF TGTGCCAGCAAAGACGGGACAGCGAACACTGAAGCTTTCTTT
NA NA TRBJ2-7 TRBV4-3 CASSQETVSYEQYF TGCGCCAGCAGCCAAGAGACAGTTTCCTACGAGCAGTACTTC
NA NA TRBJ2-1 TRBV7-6 CASSSRTNNEQFF TGTGCCAGCAGCTCCAGGACAAACAATGAGCAGTTCTTC
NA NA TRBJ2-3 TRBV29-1 CSGRSSGYTDTQYF TGCAGCGGTCGTAGTAGCGGCTACACAGATACGCAGTATTTT
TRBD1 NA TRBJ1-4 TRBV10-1 CARRRQGLATNEKLFF TGCGCCCGCAGGAGACAGGGATTGGCAACTAATGAAAAACTGTTTTTT
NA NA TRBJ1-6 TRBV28 CASKDNRGASPLHF TGTGCCAGCAAGGATAACCGGGGGGCTTCACCCCTCCACTTT
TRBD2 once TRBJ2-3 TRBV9 CASSGGLAGPTDTQYF TGTGCCAGCAGCGGGGGACTAGCGGGGCCCACAGATACGCAGTATTTT
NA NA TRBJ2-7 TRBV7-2 CASSLGLGAGVYEQYF TGTGCCAGCAGCTTAGGTCTGGGGGCAGGGGTCTACGAGCAGTACTTC
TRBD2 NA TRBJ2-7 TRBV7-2 CASSGGLAGGIYEQYF TGTGCCAGCAGCGGTGGACTAGCGGGGGGGATCTACGAGCAGTACTTC
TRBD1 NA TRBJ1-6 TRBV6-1 CASSEVRGTDSNSPLHF TGTGCCAGCAGTGAAGTGCGAGGGACAGACTCTAATTCACCCCTCCACTTT
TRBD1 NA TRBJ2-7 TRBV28 CASYSRDRDYEQYF TGTGCCAGCTACTCCCGGGACAGGGACTACGAGCAGTACTTC
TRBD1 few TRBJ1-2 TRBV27 CASSPGQGDYYGYTF TGTGCCAGCAGTCCGGGACAGGGTGATTACTATGGCTACACCTTC
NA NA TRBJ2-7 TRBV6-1 CASSTFSGLSYEQYF TGTGCCAGCAGTACTTTTAGCGGCCTCTCCTACGAGCAGTACTTC
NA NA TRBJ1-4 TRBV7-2 CASSSRQEKNEKLFF TGTGCCAGCAGCTCGCGACAGGAGAAGAATGAAAAACTGTTTTTT
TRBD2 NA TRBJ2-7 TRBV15 CATTQGRGLAGNEQYF TGTGCCACCACCCAAGGTCGGGGACTAGCGGGAAATGAGCAGTACTTC
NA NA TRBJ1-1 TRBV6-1 CASSEAGGTEAFF TGTGCCAGCAGTGAAGCGGGGGGCACTGAAGCTTTCTTT
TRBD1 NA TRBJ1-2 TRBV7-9 CASSLAGRTGAYGYTF TGTGCCAGCAGCTTAGCAGGCAGGACAGGGGCATATGGCTACACCTTC
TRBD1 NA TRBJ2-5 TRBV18 CASSPQTGGAQETQYF TGTGCCAGCTCACCGCAGACAGGGGGCGCGCAAGAGACCCAGTACTTC
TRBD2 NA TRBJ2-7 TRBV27 CASSLSGRFYEQYF TGTGCCAGCAGTCTTAGCGGGAGGTTCTACGAGCAGTACTTC
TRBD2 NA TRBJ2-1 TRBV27 CASSPQAGSSYNEQFF TGTGCCAGCAGTCCCCAAGCGGGGAGCTCCTACAATGAGCAGTTCTTC
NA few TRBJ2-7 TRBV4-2 CASSQAGQGSHEQYF TGTGCCAGCAGCCAAGCCGGTCAGGGGTCCCACGAGCAGTACTTC
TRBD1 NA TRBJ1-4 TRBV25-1 CASSSTTGVHEKLFF TGTGCCAGCAGTTCCACCACAGGGGTACATGAAAAACTGTTTTTT
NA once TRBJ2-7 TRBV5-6 CASSLGQGTSYEQYF TGTGCCAGCAGCTTGGGGCAGGGGACGTCCTACGAGCAGTACTTC